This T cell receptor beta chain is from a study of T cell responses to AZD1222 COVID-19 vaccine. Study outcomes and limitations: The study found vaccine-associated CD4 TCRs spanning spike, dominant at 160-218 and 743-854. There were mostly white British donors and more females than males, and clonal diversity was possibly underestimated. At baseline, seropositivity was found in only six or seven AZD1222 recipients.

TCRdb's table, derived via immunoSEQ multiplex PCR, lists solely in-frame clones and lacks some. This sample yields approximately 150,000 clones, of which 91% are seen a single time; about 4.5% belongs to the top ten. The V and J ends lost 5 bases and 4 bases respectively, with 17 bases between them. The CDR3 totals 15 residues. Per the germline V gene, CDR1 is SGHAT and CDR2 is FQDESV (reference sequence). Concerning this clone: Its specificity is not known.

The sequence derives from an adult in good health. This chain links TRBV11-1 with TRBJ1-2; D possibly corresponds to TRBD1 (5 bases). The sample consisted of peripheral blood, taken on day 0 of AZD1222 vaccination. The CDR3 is CASSPSWGNLYGYTF. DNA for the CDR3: TGTGCCAGCAGCCCCTCATGGGGCAATCTCTATGGCTACACCTTC.